The following is a TCR beta chain sequence with its context. Its antigen is still unknown. The V and J ends lost 3 bases and 2 bases respectively, with 4 bases between them. The germline V gene has CDR1 GTSNPN and CDR2 SVGIG (reference sequence). The CDR3 has 11 residues. Sample time point: recipient sample about 28 days before transplant, after cytoreduction. This record comes from a study of T cell clonotyping in hematopoietic cell transplantation. Whole-study context: Pretransplant recipient samples were taken after cytoreduction.

General observations from the study: Pathologically expanded recipient clonotypes increased progressively from day 30 to day 180 as diversity fell. Graft donor and pretransplant recipient Inverse Simpson Index values predicted broader posttransplant TCR diversity. Few recipient clonotypes overlapped donors; over 95% were de novo at given depth.

Sequencing used immunoSEQ multiplex PCR; TCRdb keeps in-frame clones, though not all of them. Of 8,500 to 14,000 clones in the sample, more than 90% were seen once. Here the sequenced sample was peripheral blood mononuclear cells, taken before stem cell transplant. The clonotype was recovered from a woman in her 40s with acute myeloid leukemia. Some clones in this sample may be carry-over from other donors' samples. This sequence joins TRBV30 and TRBJ2-5; D gene ambiguous. The CDR3 DNA reads TGTGCCTGGAGCCAGCAAGAGACCCAGTACTTC. Translated: CAWSQQETQYF. The full variable domain, its missing parts supplied by reference TRBV30 and TRBJ2-5, is SQTIHQWPATLVQPVGSPLSLECTVEGTSNPNLYWYRQAAGRGLQLLFYSVGIGQISSEVPQNLSASRPQDRQFILSSKKLLLSDSGFYLCAWSQQETQYFGPGTRLLVL.